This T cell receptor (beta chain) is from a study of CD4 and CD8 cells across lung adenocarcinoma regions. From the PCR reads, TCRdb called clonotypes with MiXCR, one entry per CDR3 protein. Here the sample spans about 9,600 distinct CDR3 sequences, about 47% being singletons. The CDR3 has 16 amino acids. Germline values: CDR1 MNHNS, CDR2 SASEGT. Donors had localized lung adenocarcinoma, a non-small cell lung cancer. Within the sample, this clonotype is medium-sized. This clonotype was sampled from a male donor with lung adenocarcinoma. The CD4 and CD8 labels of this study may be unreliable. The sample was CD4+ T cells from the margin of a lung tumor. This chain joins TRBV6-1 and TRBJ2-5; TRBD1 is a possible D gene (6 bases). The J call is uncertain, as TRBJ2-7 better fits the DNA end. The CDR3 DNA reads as TGTGCCAGCAGTGAATTTAACAGGGTTAAATCCCACGAGCAGTACTTC. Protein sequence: CASSEFNRVKSHEQYF.